The 10 T cell receptor beta chains reported below all come from one sample, sequenced in a study of Graves' ophthalmopathy and Graves' hyperthyroidism. Beta-chain TCR CDR3 regions were amplified from RNA transcripts. The authors performed first-round RT-PCR with HTBI primers and then a second-round multiplex PCR. TCRdb ran MiXCR on the multiplex PCR reads and lists one entry per CDR3 protein. The sample holds 580,000 or so distinct CDR3 sequences, under 45% seen once. The material sequenced was peripheral blood or thyroid tissue (not recorded which). Receptors originate from an adult man with Graves' hyperthyroidism.

The J gene is TRBJ1-3, the V gene TRBV9, with no clear D. The V end lost 0 bases, the J end lost 3 bases, and 10 bases lay between the germline ends. Germline V gene lookup returns CDR1 SGDLS and CDR2 YYNGEE. This CDR3 has 15 residues. The chain's CDR3 is CASSVVGLDGNTIYF. DNA of the CDR3: TGTGCCAGCAGCGTAGTCGGTCTTGATGGAAACACCATATATTTT.

This clonotype was recorded at least ten times. The chain joins TRBV14 to TRBJ1-2; a possible D gene is TRBD1 (5 bases). Trimming left V 4 bases short and J 4 bases short, with 16 bases between. CDR3 length equals 15 residues. In germline, CDR1 is SGHDN, CDR2 FVKESK. The CDR3 reads CASSLTAGTAYGYTF. In DNA form, the CDR3 reads TGTGCCAGCAGCCTCACCGCCGGGACCGCCTATGGCTACACCTTC.

The chain employs TRBV10-2 and TRBJ1-1; TRBD1 aligns across 7 bases. CDR1 is WSHSY and CDR2 is SAAADI in the germline V gene. The CDR3 contains 15 residues. The J segment lost 3 bases and the V segment lost 5 bases, leaving 9 bases of the junction unmatched. CDR3 sequence (DNA): TGCGCCAGCAGTTTTACAGGGGACAGCTACACTGAAGCTTTCTTT. Translation gives CASSFTGDSYTEAFF.

This clonotype has a handful of counts. The chain employs TRBV7-9 and TRBJ1-1; 9 nucleotides agree with TRBD1. The CDR3 sequence is 14 residues long. V gave up 6 bases and J gave up 4 bases; unmatched junction bases: 6. Germline CDR1 is SEHNR and CDR2 is FQNEAQ (reference sequence). The CDR3 DNA is TGTGCCAGCAGTTTACAGGGGGCGCCCACTGAAGCTTTCTTT. Translated, it gives CASSLQGAPTEAFF.

Of note for this clonotype: Germline and junction disagree at one end, which may indicate a read error. This chain links TRBV25-1 with TRBJ2-7; maybe TRBD2 (5 bases). CDR3 length equals 14 residues. CDR1 and CDR2 from the germline V gene are MGHDK and SYGVNS. CDR3 protein: CAWSVGAERYEQHF. The CDR3 DNA sequence: TGTGCCTGGAGTGTGGGAGCGGAGCGCTACGAGCAGCACTTC.

This clonotype appeared many times. The chain recombines TRBV5-1 with TRBJ2-7; D is possibly TRBD2 (5 bases). Trimming took 0 bases from V and 3 from J, leaving 13 bases between them. The CDR3 has 15 residues. CDR1 is SGHRS and CDR2 is YFSETQ in the germline V gene. The DNA for the CDR3 is TGCGCCAGCAGCTTGGGGACGAGCGCGGGCTACGAGCAGTACTTC. The encoded protein is CASSLGTSAGYEQYF.

This clonotype was counted at least ten times. CDR3: CSASTASRQSRETQYF. The CDR3, as DNA: TGCAGTGCTAGTACTGCATCGAGGCAGTCTCGGGAGACCCAGTACTTC. V gene TRBV20-1 combines with J gene TRBJ2-5; the D is unclear. The CDR3 loop spans 16 amino acids. The germline CDR1 and CDR2 sequences are DFQATT and SNEGSKA (reference sequence). The germline V and J ends were trimmed by 3 bases and 5 bases, with 22 bases remaining between them.

The chain employs TRBV5-1 and TRBJ2-7; TRBD2 might be the D (6 bases). V was pared by 1 base and J by 7 bases, with 18 bases between. The CDR3 has 15 residues. In germline, CDR1 is SGHRS, CDR2 YFSETQ. CDR3 in DNA: TGCGCCAGCAGCTTGTCCGGGGGTGGTTACAATGAGCAGTACTTC. Translated: CASSLSGGGYNEQYF.

The chain links TRBV4-2 to TRBJ1-5; tentatively, D is TRBD1 (5 bases). There are 15 residues in the CDR3. Trimming cost V 1 base and J 4 bases, with 11 bases left between them. CDR1 and CDR2 (germline): LGHNA, YNFKEQ. The DNA for the CDR3 is TGTGCCAGCAGCCAAGCTCCGGACATTAATCAGCCCCAGCATTTT. Amino acid sequence: CASSQAPDINQPQHF.

There are a few counts of this clonotype. The chain combines TRBV6-4 with TRBJ2-7, with 8 bases fitting TRBD1. Germline CDR1 is MRHNA and CDR2 is SNTAGT. The CDR3 is 16 amino acids. The V segment lost 6 bases and the J segment 2 bases; nucleotides outside the gene matches: 12. The CDR3 nucleotides are TGTGCCAGCAGACAGTACCCGGGACAGGTAACCTACGAGCAGTACTTC. This translates into CASRQYPGQVTYEQYF.